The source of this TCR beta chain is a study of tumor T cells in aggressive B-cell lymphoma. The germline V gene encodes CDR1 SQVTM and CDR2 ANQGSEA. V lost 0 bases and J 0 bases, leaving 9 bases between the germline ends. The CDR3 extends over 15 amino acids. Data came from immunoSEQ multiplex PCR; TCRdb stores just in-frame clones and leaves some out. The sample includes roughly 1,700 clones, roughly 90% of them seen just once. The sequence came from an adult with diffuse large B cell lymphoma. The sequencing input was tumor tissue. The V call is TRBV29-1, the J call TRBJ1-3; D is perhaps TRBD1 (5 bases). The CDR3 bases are TGCAGCGTTGAAGATTGGGGCCCCTCTGGAAACACCATATATTTT. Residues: CSVEDWGPSGNTIYF.